The 9 T cell receptor beta chains below all came from one sample that was sequenced in a study of OX40 agonist ivuxolimab in advanced cancers. Produced via immunoSEQ multiplex PCR; TCRdb's table is partial and in-frame only. The table includes 75,000 to 90,000 clones, more than 80% detected once. Specimen: CD4+ or CD8+ T cells sorted from blood, collected in a trial of the OX40 agonist ivuxolimab. The receptors were sampled from an adult with an advanced solid tumor such as melanoma, head and neck, liver or kidney cancer.

The chain combines TRBV9 with TRBJ2-2, with 10 bases lining up with TRBD2. The CDR3 covers 15 residues. Germline V gene data show CDR1 as SGDLS and CDR2 as YYNGEE. V shed 0 bases and J 7 bases; nucleotides not matched to a gene: 3. CDR3 coding DNA: TGTGCCAGCAGCGTAGCAGGACTAGCGGACGGGGAGCTGTTTTTT. It codes for CASSVAGLADGELFF.

In the case of this clone: Other DNA sequences in this specimen translate into the identical CDR3. V usage is TRBV4-1 and J usage is TRBJ2-5; D is undetermined. The V end was cut by 0 bases, the J end by 3 bases, with 5 bases between. Germline CDR1 and CDR2: MGHRA and YSYEKL. The CDR3 is 13 amino acids. DNA of the CDR3: TGCGCCAGCAGCCAAGACCTTGAAGAGACCCAGTACTTC. Its protein is CASSQDLEETQYF.

The rearrangement uses TRBV12-5 and TRBJ2-3; D remains ambiguous. The CDR3 length is 15 residues. V lost 5 bases and J lost 4, with 16 bases in between. From germline, CDR1 is LGHNT and CDR2 FRNRAP. CDR3 bases: TGTGCTAGTGGTAATTCCTACACGGCCCCAGATACGCAGTATTTT. Protein product: CASGNSYTAPDTQYF.

The gene calls are TRBV9 and TRBJ1-2; D ambiguous. V lost 4 bases, J lost 4 bases, and 17 bases lay in between. The CDR3 is 15 amino acids. Germline values: CDR1 SGDLS, CDR2 YYNGEE. The CDR3 region is CASSPTFGLTYGYTF. The CDR3 bases are TGTGCCAGCAGCCCGACGTTTGGGCTCACCTATGGCTACACCTTC.

The rearrangement joins TRBV28 to TRBJ2-6, with 8 bases lining up with TRBD1. This CDR3 has 19 amino acids. The germline CDR1 and CDR2 sequences are MDHEN and SYDVKM. Losses at the gene ends were 6 bases for V and 1 base for J; bases not matched to a gene: 14. In nucleotides, the CDR3 is TGTGCCAGCAGGTTGCGCTTGGACAGGGAGTCGTCTGGGGCCAACGTCCTGACTTTC. Translation gives CASRLRLDRESSGANVLTF.

The chain employs TRBV19 and TRBJ2-3; TRBD1 agrees at 9 bases. Germline CDR1 is LNHDA and CDR2 is SQIVND (reference sequence). The CDR3 loop spans 16 amino acids. The V segment lost 9 bases and the J segment 3 bases; nucleotides outside the gene matches: 13. CDR3 sequence (DNA): TGTGCCAGCTCCCCCGAGACAGGGGGGGTGACAGATACGCAGTATTTT. Residues: CASSPETGGVTDTQYF.

The rearrangement joins TRBV7-9 to TRBJ2-5; the D gene is possibly TRBD1 (6 bases). Germline CDR1 SEHNR, CDR2 FQNEAQ (reference sequence). The CDR3 totals 16 residues. The V gene lost 5 bases and the J gene lost 0 bases, with 16 bases spanning the gap. CDR3 protein: CASSPPGHQYQETQYF. CDR3 nucleotides: TGTGCCAGCAGCCCTCCGGGACACCAGTACCAAGAGACCCAGTACTTC.

The V and J genes are TRBV7-6 and TRBJ2-7; no firm D call. In germline, CDR1 is SGHVS, CDR2 FNYEAQ. This CDR3 region has 13 residues. Between the trimmed V and J ends, which lost 1 base and 3 bases, there was a span of 7 bases. The CDR3 region is CASSLGPGYEQYF. CDR3 bases: TGTGCCAGCAGCTTAGGGCCCGGCTACGAGCAGTACTTC.

The gene calls are TRBV4-3 and TRBJ2-4; D uncertain. The V end was cut by 4 bases, the J end by 7 bases, with 8 bases between. This CDR3 spans 12 amino acids. Germline V gene lookup returns CDR1 LGHNA and CDR2 YSLEER. This chain's CDR3 is CASSRSGNIQYF. The CDR3 DNA sequence: TGCGCCAGCAGCCGGTCTGGGAACATTCAGTACTTC.